This passage covers 19 T cell receptor beta chains from one sample sequenced in a study of blood T cell repertoires in COVID-19. The table came from immunoSEQ multiplex PCR; TCRdb's copy has only in-frame clones and leaves some out. The sample yields approximately 200,000 clones, about 83% seen once. Sequenced input: peripheral blood. The receptor set was obtained from a person aged 70 to 79 with COVID-19, enrolled during active disease.

The rearrangement joins TRBV3-1 (or the pseudogene TRBV3-2) to TRBJ2-1, with D possibly matching TRBD2 (5 bases). The germline gives CDR1 LGHDT, CDR2 YNNKEL (reference sequence). The V and J ends lost 3 bases and 7 bases respectively, with 10 bases between them. The CDR3 loop spans 13 amino acids. CDR3: CASSQGDRNEQFF. The CDR3 DNA follows: TGTGCCAGCAGCCAGGGAGATCGGAATGAGCAGTTCTTC.

The CDR3 region has the DNA TGCAGCGTTGAAGATCGTTCCAGGCGATCCTCCTACGAGCAGTACTTC. Translated: CSVEDRSRRSSYEQYF. The chain has TRBV29-1 and TRBJ2-7; the D is unclear. Germline V gene data show CDR1 as SQVTM and CDR2 as ANQGSEA. V lost 0 bases, J lost 0 bases, and 15 bases lay in between. The CDR3 sequence is 16 residues long.

This chain uses TRBV3-1 (or the pseudogene TRBV3-2) with TRBJ2-5; 13 bases fit TRBD2. J was trimmed by 2 bases and V by 2 bases; bases with no gene match: 5. The CDR3 has 17 amino acids. CDR1 is LGHDT and CDR2 is YNNKEL in the germline V gene (reference sequence). CDR3 nucleotide sequence: TGTGCCAGCAGCCAACTCCCGGGACTAGCGGGGCAAGAGACCCAGTACTTC. Encoded protein: CASSQLPGLAGQETQYF.

V is TRBV28 and J is TRBJ1-1; D remains ambiguous. V was pared by 4 bases and J by 6 bases, with 3 bases between. This CDR3 is 10 amino acids long. Germline values: CDR1 MDHEN, CDR2 SYDVKM. The CDR3 DNA sequence: TGTGCCAGCAGTTCATCTGAAGCTTTCTTT. Translated, it gives CASSSSEAFF.

The genes are TRBV28 and TRBJ1-2; 9 nucleotides line up with TRBD1. CDR3 length equals 16 residues. V dropped 4 bases and J dropped 3; count of bases not matched to a gene: 9. Germline lookup yields CDR1 MDHEN and CDR2 SYDVKM. The CDR3 reads CASSSKPGQGDYGYTF. The CDR3 nucleotides read TGTGCCAGCAGTTCAAAGCCGGGACAGGGTGACTATGGCTACACCTTC.

This chain uses TRBV7-8 with TRBJ1-5, with 9 nucleotides matching TRBD1. The ends lost 5 bases at V and 6 bases at J; junction bases unmatched: 8. In germline, CDR1 is SGHVS, CDR2 FQNEAQ. The CDR3 sequence is 15 residues long. The CDR3 DNA reads TGTGCCAGCAGCCCTCTACAGGGGGCTCGTCAGCCCCAGCATTTT. Its translation is CASSPLQGARQPQHF.

The chain carries TRBV2 and TRBJ2-7; maybe TRBD2 (6 bases). Germline V CDR1 and CDR2: SNHLY, FYNNEI. V lost 6 bases, J lost 5 bases, and 17 bases lay in between. The CDR3 totals 14 residues. The CDR3 is CASSLEGPQHEQYF. CDR3 DNA: TGTGCCAGCAGCCTGGAGGGGCCGCAACACGAGCAGTACTTC.

The chain employs TRBV28 and TRBJ2-6; 7 bases fit TRBD2. This CDR3 spans 16 amino acids. V gave up 4 bases and J gave up 0 bases; unmatched junction bases: 3. Germline CDR1 is MDHEN and CDR2 is SYDVKM. CDR3 protein: CASSSGGYSGANVLTF. As DNA, the CDR3 is TGTGCCAGCAGTTCGGGAGGATACTCTGGGGCCAACGTCCTGACTTTC.

This chain joins TRBV28 and TRBJ1-5; 7 bases line up with TRBD1. V lost 3 bases and J lost 1; bases outside the gene matches: 6. The CDR3 runs 16 residues. Germline lookup yields CDR1 MDHEN and CDR2 SYDVKM. In nucleotides, the CDR3 is TGTGCCAGCAGTTTTCCCCCACAGGGGAGCAATCAGCCCCAGCATTTT. This sequence encodes CASSFPPQGSNQPQHF.

This clone was counted between two and nine times. The gene calls are TRBV19 and TRBJ2-2, with 14 bases that match TRBD2. Looked up from germline, CDR1 is LNHDA and CDR2 is SQIVND (reference sequence). The CDR3 length is 18 residues. The trim removed 1 base at V and 4 bases at J, leaving 5 bases unmatched. The CDR3 region is CASSIGLAGGPSTGELFF. The CDR3 DNA sequence: TGTGCCAGTAGTATAGGACTAGCGGGAGGGCCAAGCACCGGGGAGCTGTTTTTT. Using reference TRBV19 and TRBJ2-2 for the parts outside the CDR3, the full variable domain is DGGITQSPKYLFRKEGQNVTLSCEQNLNHDAMYWYRQDPGQGLRLIYYSQIVNDFQKGDIAEGYSVSREKKESFPLTVTSAQKNPTAFYLCASSIGLAGGPSTGELFFGEGSRLTVL.

This clone has just one count. CDR3: CASSLGDRANSPLHF. The CDR3 DNA reads as TGCGCCAGCAGCTTGGGAGACAGGGCCAATTCACCCCTCCACTTT. The rearrangement joins TRBV5-1 to TRBJ1-6, with TRBD1 matching 7 bases. V lost 0 bases and J lost 7; bases outside the gene matches: 4. This CDR3 is built from 15 residues. The germline V gene encodes CDR1 SGHRS and CDR2 YFSETQ.

This chain joins TRBV6-5 and TRBJ1-5; D uncertain. The germline V and J ends were trimmed by 3 bases and 4 bases, with 10 bases remaining between them. Looked up from germline, CDR1 is MNHEY and CDR2 is SVGAGI. The CDR3 length is 14 residues. CDR3 protein: CASSYSLGNQPQHF. CDR3 coding DNA: TGTGCCAGCAGTTATAGCCTTGGGAATCAGCCCCAGCATTTT.

This clone has only a few counts. CDR3 amino acids: CASSESRGWADTQYF. CDR3 in DNA: TGTGCCAGCAGCGAGAGTCGGGGTTGGGCAGATACGCAGTATTTT. This chain joins TRBV28 and TRBJ2-3; TRBD2 might be the D (5 bases). CDR1 and CDR2 (germline): MDHEN, SYDVKM. CDR3 length: 15 amino acids. Trimming pared 6 bases from V and 4 bases from J, leaving 17 bases between.

This clone has a single count. CDR3 amino acids: CASSPLGLAGNNEQFF. CDR3 nucleotides: TGTGCCAGCAGCCCCCTCGGGCTAGCGGGGAACAATGAGCAGTTCTTC. The rearrangement joins TRBV7-3 to TRBJ2-1; TRBD2 aligns across 9 bases. V lost 5 bases to trimming and J lost 5 bases; unmatched junction nucleotides: 10. Per the germline V gene, CDR1 is SGHTA and CDR2 is FQGTGA. The CDR3 spans 16 residues.

This rearrangement joins TRBV12-3 or TRBV12-4 to TRBJ2-5; tentatively, D is TRBD1 (7 bases). V lost 8 bases and J lost 5, with 12 bases in between. This CDR3 has 12 residues. The CDR3 coding sequence is TGTGCCAGCGGAGGGGGCGGTGAGACCCAGTACTTC. Protein sequence: CASGGGGETQYF.

This clone was observed a handful of times. The chain couples TRBV2 to TRBJ1-6; possibly TRBD1 for D (6 bases). Germline values: CDR1 SNHLY, CDR2 FYNNEI. V lost 6 bases and J lost 9, with 18 bases in between. The CDR3 loop spans 15 amino acids. The CDR3 DNA follows: TGTGCCAGCAGGGGCCAACTCCTAGGGGGTTCACCCCTCCACTTT. Translating gives CASRGQLLGGSPLHF.

The chain employs TRBV27 and TRBJ1-3; perhaps TRBD1 as D (6 bases). V lost 5 bases and J 2 bases, leaving 10 bases between the germline ends. Germline CDR1 MNHEY, CDR2 SMNVEV (reference sequence). The CDR3 covers 14 residues. Here the CDR3 reads CASSPGAPGNTIYF. In DNA, the CDR3 is TGTGCCAGCAGTCCAGGGGCCCCTGGAAACACCATATATTTT.

The chain has TRBV19 and TRBJ2-1; the match to TRBD1 covers 7 bases. The CDR3 is 15 residues long. V shed 7 bases, J shed 1 base, and the junction held 7 bases outside the gene matches. Germline V lookup: CDR1 LNHDA, CDR2 SQIVND (reference sequence). This CDR3 is CASTPGQLSYNEQFF. The CDR3, as DNA: TGTGCCAGTACCCCGGGACAGCTATCCTACAATGAGCAGTTCTTC. Supplemented by reference TRBV19 and TRBJ2-1, the full variable domain reads DGGITQSPKYLFRKEGQNVTLSCEQNLNHDAMYWYRQDPGQGLRLIYYSQIVNDFQKGDIAEGYSVSREKKESFPLTVTSAQKNPTAFYLCASTPGQLSYNEQFFGPGTRLTVL.

This chain joins TRBV6-1 and TRBJ1-1; no firm D call. The CDR3 is 14 residues long. Trimming removed 1 base at V and 5 bases at J, with 11 bases between. The germline V gene encodes CDR1 MNHNS and CDR2 SASEGT. Written as DNA, the CDR3 is TGTGCCAGCAGTGAAGTCGCGGGGTGGACTGAAGCTTTCTTT. This encodes CASSEVAGWTEAFF.